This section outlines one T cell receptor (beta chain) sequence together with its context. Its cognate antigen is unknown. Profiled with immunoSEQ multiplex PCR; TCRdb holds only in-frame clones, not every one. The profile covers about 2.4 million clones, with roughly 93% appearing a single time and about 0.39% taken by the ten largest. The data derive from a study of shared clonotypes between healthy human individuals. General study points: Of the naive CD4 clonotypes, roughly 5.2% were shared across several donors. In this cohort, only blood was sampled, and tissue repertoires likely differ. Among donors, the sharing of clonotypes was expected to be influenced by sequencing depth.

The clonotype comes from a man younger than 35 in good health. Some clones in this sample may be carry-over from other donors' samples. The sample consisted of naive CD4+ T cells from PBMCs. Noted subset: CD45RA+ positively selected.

The CDR3 spells CASSSRQGRDRNNEQFF. For the CDR3, the DNA is TGTGCCAGCAGCTCTCGACAGGGACGAGATAGAAACAATGAGCAGTTCTTC. The chain uses TRBV11-2 and TRBJ2-1, with 7 bases that match TRBD1. The ends lost 4 bases at V and 5 bases at J; junction bases unmatched: 14. The CDR3 is 17 residues long. Germline CDR1 is SGHAT and CDR2 is FQNNGV. Based on the CDR3 plus reference TRBV11-2 and TRBJ2-1, the full variable domain is EAGVAQSPRYKIIEKRQSVAFWCNPISGHATLYWYQQILGQGPKLLIQFQNNGVVDDSQLPKDRFSAERLKGVDSTLKIQPAKLEDSAVYLCASSSRQGRDRNNEQFFGPGTRLTVL.